This TCR beta chain was obtained from a study of Graves' ophthalmopathy and Graves' hyperthyroidism. For repertoire sequencing, the TCR beta CDR3 regions were amplified from RNA transcripts. HTBI primers primed a first-round RT-PCR, and a second-round multiplex PCR followed. Each CDR3 protein gets one entry after TCRdb re-called the multiplex PCR reads with MiXCR. The repertoire holds under 200,000 distinct CDR3 sequences, around two fifths seen once, with roughly 6% in the top ten. Trimming took 4 bases from V and 3 from J; bases not matched to a gene: 4. CDR1 is SGHAT, CDR2 FQDESV, per germline (reference sequence). This CDR3 has 15 amino acids.

This TCR was recovered from a middle-aged woman with Graves' ophthalmopathy. Material: peripheral blood. This chain joins TRBV11-1 and TRBJ2-7; 12 positions agree with TRBD2. As DNA, the CDR3 is TGTGCCAGCAGCTCAATGACTAGCGGGAGCTACGAGCAGTACTTC. Translating gives CASSSMTSGSYEQYF.